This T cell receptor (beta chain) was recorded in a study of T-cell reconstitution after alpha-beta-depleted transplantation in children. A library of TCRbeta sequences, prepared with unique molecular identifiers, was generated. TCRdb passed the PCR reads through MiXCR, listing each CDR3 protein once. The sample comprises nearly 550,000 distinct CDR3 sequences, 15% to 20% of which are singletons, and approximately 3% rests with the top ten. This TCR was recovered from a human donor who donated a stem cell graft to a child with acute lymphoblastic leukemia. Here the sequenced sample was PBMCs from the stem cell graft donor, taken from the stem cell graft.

This CDR3 reads CSVVGEKLFF. CDR3 DNA: TGCAGCGTTGTAGGTGAAAAACTGTTTTTT. The rearrangement links TRBV29-1 to TRBJ1-4; D is unresolved. V lost 4 bases to trimming and J lost 7 bases, with 4 bases between them. The germline V gene has CDR1 SQVTM and CDR2 ANQGSEA. The length of the CDR3 is 10 residues.